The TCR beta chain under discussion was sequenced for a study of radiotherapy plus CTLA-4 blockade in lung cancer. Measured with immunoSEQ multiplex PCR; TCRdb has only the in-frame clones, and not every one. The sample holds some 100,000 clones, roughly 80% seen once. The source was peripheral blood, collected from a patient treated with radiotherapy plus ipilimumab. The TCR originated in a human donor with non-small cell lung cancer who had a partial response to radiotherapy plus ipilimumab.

The chain's CDR3 is CASRLGQETQNEQFF. The CDR3 nucleotides read TGTGCCAGCAGACTGGGACAGGAGACACAAAATGAGCAGTTCTTC. The chain links TRBV5-4 to TRBJ2-1; TRBD1 matches 8 bases. Germline values: CDR1 SGHNT, CDR2 YYREEE (reference sequence). V shed 5 bases and J 7 bases; nucleotides not matched to a gene: 11. The CDR3 extends over 15 amino acids.